The sequence of this T cell receptor (beta chain) was determined in a study of blood T cell repertoires in COVID-19. Sequencing was performed with immunoSEQ multiplex PCR; in TCRdb, only in-frame clones are kept and a portion is missing. The sample yields 300,000 to 450,000 clones, roughly 90% seen once. Germline V gene lookup returns CDR1 LGHDT and CDR2 YNNKEL (reference sequence). Between the trimmed V and J ends, which lost 4 bases and 4 bases, there was a span of 14 bases. The CDR3 contains 15 residues. The TCR sequence derives from a woman aged 55-75 years with COVID-19, enrolled during active disease. This sequence joins TRBV3-1 (or the pseudogene TRBV3-2) and TRBJ2-1; D uncertain. The sample consisted of peripheral blood. CDR3 in DNA: TGTGCCAGCAGCCGTCCTGGGCCTCTGTACAATGAGCAGTTCTTC. Its protein product is CASSRPGPLYNEQFF.